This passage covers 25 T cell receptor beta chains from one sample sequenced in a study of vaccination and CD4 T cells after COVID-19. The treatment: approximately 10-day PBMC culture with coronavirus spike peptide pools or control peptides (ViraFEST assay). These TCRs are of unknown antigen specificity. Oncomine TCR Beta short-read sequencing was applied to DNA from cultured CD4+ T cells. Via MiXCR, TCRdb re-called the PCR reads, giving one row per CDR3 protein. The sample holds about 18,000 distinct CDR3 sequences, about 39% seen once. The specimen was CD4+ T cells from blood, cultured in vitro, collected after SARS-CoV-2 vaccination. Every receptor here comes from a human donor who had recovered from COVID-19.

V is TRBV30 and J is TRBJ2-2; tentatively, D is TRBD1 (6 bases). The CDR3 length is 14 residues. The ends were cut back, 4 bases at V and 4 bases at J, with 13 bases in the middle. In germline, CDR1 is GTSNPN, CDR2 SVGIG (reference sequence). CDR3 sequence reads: CAWKDSPSTGELFF. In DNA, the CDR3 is TGTGCCTGGAAGGACAGCCCTTCCACCGGGGAGCTGTTTTTT.

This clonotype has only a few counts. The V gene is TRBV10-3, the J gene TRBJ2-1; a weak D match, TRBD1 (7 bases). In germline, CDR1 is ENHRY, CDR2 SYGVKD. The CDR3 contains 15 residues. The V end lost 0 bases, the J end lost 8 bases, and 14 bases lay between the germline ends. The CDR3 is CAISESSSGGHEQFF. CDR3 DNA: TGTGCCATCAGTGAGTCTTCGTCAGGGGGGCATGAGCAGTTCTTC.

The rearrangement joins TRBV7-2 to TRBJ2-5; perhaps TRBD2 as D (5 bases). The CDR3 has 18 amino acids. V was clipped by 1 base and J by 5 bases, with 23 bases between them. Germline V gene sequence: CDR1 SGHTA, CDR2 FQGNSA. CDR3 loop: CASSLVPPTGYTRETQYF. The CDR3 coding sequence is TGTGCCAGCAGCTTAGTACCCCCTACCGGGTATACTAGGGAGACCCAGTACTTC. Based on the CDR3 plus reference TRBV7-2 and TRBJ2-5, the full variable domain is GAGVSQSPSNKVTEKGKDVELRCDPISGHTALYWYRQSLGQGLEFLIYFQGNSAPDKSGLPSDRFSAERTGGSVSTLTIQRTQQEDSAVYLCASSLVPPTGYTRETQYFGPGTRLLVL.

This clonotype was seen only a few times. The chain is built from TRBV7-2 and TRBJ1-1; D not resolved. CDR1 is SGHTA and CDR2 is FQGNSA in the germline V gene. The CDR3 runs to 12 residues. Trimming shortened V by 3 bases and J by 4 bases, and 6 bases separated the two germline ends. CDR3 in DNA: TGTGCCAGCAGCTTCTTGGGCACTGAAGCTTTCTTT. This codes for CASSFLGTEAFF. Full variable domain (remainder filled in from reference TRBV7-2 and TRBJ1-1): GAGVSQSPSNKVTEKGKDVELRCDPISGHTALYWYRQSLGQGLEFLIYFQGNSAPDKSGLPSDRFSAERTGGSVSTLTIQRTQQEDSAVYLCASSFLGTEAFFGQGTRLTVV.

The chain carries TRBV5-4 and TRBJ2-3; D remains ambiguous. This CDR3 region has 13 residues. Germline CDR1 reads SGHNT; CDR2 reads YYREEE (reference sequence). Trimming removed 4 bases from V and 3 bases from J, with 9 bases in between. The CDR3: CASSQTPTDTQYF. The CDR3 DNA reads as TGTGCCAGCAGCCAAACCCCAACAGATACGCAGTATTTT.

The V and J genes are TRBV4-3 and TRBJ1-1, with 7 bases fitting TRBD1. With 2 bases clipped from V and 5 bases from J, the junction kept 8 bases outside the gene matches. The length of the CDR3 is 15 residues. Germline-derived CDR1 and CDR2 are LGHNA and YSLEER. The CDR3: CASSQRTGASTEAFF. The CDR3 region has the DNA TGCGCCAGCAGCCAACGAACAGGGGCCTCGACTGAAGCTTTCTTT.

The CDR3 DNA reads TGCGCCAGCAGCTTGGACGCCTACGAGCAGTACTTC. This sequence encodes CASSLDAYEQYF. The V and J genes are TRBV5-1 and TRBJ2-7; D uncertain. CDR3 length: 12 amino acids. Trimming removed 0 bases at V and 2 bases at J, with 3 bases between. CDR1 is SGHRS and CDR2 is YFSETQ in the germline V gene.

CDR3 nucleotides: TGTGCCAGCAGCTTGGGCGGGTTGAGCTTCTACGAGCAGTACTTC. Translated: CASSLGGLSFYEQYF. The rearrangement joins TRBV5-4 to TRBJ2-7; TRBD2 might be the D (5 bases). The germline CDR1 and CDR2 sequences are SGHNT and YYREEE (reference sequence). The CDR3 covers 15 residues. V was cut by 0 bases and J by 3 bases, with 13 bases left in between.

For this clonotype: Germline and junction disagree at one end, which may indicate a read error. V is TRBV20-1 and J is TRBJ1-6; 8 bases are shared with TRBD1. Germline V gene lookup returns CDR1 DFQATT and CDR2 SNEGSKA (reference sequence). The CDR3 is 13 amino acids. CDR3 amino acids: CSAQDRANSPLYF. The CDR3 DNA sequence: TGCAGTGCTCAGGACAGGGCGAATTCACCCCTCTACTTT.

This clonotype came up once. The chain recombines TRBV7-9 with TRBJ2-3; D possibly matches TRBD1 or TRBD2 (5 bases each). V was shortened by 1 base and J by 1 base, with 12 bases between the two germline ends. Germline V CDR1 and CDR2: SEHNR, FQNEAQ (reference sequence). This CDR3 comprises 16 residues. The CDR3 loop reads CASSLGTQGGTDTQYF. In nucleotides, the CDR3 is TGTGCCAGCAGCTTAGGGACCCAGGGAGGCACAGATACGCAGTATTTT.

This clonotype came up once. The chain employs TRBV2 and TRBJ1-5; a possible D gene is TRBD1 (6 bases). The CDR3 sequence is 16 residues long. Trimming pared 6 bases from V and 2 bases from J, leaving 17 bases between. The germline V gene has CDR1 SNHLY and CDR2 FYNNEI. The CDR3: CASSPNRVGGNQPQHF. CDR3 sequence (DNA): TGTGCCAGCAGCCCTAACAGGGTGGGGGGCAATCAGCCCCAGCATTTT.

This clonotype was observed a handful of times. CDR3 in amino acids: CASSFSTSSEAFF. CDR3 sequence (DNA): TGTGCCAGCAGCTTCTCCACATCTTCTGAAGCTTTCTTT. V gene TRBV7-3 combines with J gene TRBJ1-1, with unresolved D. The CDR3 covers 13 residues. The germline V gene has CDR1 SGHTA and CDR2 FQGTGA. V was trimmed by 3 bases and J by 6 bases, leaving 11 bases between them. The complete variable domain, with remaining parts taken from reference TRBV7-3 and TRBJ1-1, reads GAGVSQTPSNKVTEKGKYVELRCDPISGHTALYWYRQSLGQGPEFLIYFQGTGAADDSGLPNDRFFAVRPEGSVSTLKIQRTERGDSAVYLCASSFSTSSEAFFGQGTRLTVV.

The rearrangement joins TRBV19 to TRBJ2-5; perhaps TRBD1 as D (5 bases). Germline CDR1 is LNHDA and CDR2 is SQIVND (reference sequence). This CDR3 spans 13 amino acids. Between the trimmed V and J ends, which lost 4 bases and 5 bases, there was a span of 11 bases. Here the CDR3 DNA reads TGTGCCAGTAGTACAGGGATTGGGGAGACCCAGTACTTC. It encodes CASSTGIGETQYF.

This chain's CDR3 is CASSLEVSTEAFF. CDR3 nucleotide sequence: TGTGCCAGCAGCTTAGAAGTCAGTACTGAAGCTTTCTTT. The gene calls are TRBV7-9 and TRBJ1-1, with D hard to call. Trimming removed 1 base from V and 5 bases from J, with 8 bases in between. Per the germline V gene, CDR1 is SEHNR and CDR2 is FQNEAQ (reference sequence). There are 13 residues in the CDR3. Using reference TRBV7-9 and TRBJ1-1 for the parts outside the CDR3, the full variable domain is DTGVSQNPRHKITKRGQNVTFRCDPISEHNRLYWYRQTLGQGPEFLTYFQNEAQLEKSRLLSDRFSAERPKGSFSTLEIQRTEQGDSAMYLCASSLEVSTEAFFGQGTRLTVV.

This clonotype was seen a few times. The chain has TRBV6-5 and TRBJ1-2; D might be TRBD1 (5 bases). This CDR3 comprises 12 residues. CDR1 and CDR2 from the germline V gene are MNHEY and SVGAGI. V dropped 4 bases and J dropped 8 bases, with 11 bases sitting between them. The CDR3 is CASSSGTRGYTF. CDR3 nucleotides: TGTGCCAGCAGTTCAGGGACGAGGGGCTACACCTTC.

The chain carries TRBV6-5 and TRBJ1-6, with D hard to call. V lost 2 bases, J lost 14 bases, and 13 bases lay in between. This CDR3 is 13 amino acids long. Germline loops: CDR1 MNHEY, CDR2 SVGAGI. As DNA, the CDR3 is TGTGCCAGCAGTTACGAGCCTAGTAAGACCCTCCACTTT. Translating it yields CASSYEPSKTLHF.

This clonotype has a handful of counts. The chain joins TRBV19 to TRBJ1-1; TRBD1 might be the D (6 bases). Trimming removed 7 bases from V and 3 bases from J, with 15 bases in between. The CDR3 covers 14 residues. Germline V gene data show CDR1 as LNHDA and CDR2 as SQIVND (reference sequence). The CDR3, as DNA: TGTGCCAGTATAGCGACAGGAGGGTACACTGAAGCTTTCTTT. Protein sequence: CASIATGGYTEAFF. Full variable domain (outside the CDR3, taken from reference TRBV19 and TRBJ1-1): DGGITQSPKYLFRKEGQNVTLSCEQNLNHDAMYWYRQDPGQGLRLIYYSQIVNDFQKGDIAEGYSVSREKKESFPLTVTSAQKNPTAFYLCASIATGGYTEAFFGQGTRLTVV.

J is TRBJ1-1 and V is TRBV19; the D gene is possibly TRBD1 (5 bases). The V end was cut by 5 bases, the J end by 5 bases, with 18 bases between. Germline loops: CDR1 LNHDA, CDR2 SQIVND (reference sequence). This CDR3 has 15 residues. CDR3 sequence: CASSLRQTDSTEAFF. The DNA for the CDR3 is TGTGCCAGTAGTCTCCGACAGACAGACAGTACTGAAGCTTTCTTT.

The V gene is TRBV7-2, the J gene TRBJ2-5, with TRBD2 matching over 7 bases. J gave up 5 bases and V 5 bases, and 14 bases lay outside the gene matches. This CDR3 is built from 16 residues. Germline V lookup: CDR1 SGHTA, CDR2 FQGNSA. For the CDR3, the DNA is TGTGCCAGCAGCGAGGGGACTATCCGGTTATCGGAGACCCAGTACTTC. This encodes CASSEGTIRLSETQYF.

Written as DNA, the CDR3 is TGTGCCACCAGTGATTCCAGGGGTTTGGGCACAGATACGCAGTATTTT. Translating gives CATSDSRGLGTDTQYF. V and J are TRBV24-1 and TRBJ2-3; D is possibly TRBD1 (6 bases). Germline CDR1 and CDR2: KGHDR and SFDVKD. The CDR3 loop spans 16 amino acids. Trimming took 2 bases from V and 1 from J, leaving 12 bases between them.

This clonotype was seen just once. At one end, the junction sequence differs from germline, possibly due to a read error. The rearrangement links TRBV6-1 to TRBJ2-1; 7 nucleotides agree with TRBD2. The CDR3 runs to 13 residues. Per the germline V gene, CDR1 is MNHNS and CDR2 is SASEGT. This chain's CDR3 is CAGSSRTSDEQFF. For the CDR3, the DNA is TGTGCCGGCAGCTCTAGGACTAGTGATGAGCAGTTCTTC.

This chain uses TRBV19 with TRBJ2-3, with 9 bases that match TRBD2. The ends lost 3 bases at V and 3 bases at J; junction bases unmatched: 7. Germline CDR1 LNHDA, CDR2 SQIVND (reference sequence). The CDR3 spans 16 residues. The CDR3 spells CASSMSSGGGTDTQYF. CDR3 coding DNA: TGTGCCAGTAGTATGAGTAGCGGGGGTGGTACAGATACGCAGTATTTT.

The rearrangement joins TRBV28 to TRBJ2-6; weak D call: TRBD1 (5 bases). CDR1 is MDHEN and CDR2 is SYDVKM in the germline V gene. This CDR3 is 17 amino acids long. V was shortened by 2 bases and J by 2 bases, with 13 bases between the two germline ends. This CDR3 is CASSLKGRVTGANVLTF. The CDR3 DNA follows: TGTGCCAGCAGTTTAAAGGGCAGGGTTACTGGGGCCAACGTCCTGACTTTC.

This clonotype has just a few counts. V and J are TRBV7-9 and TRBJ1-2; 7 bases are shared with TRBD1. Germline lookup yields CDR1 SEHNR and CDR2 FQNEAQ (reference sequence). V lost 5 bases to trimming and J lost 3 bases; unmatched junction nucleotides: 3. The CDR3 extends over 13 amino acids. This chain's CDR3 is CASSPGQHYGYTF. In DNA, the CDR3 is TGTGCCAGCAGCCCGGGACAGCACTATGGCTACACCTTC.

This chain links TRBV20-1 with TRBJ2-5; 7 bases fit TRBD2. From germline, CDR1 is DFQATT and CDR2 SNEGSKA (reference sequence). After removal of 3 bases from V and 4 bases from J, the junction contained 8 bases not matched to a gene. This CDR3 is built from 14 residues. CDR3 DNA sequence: TGCAGTGCTAGTTTGGGAGGGGTCAGAGAGACCCAGTACTTC. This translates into CSASLGGVRETQYF.